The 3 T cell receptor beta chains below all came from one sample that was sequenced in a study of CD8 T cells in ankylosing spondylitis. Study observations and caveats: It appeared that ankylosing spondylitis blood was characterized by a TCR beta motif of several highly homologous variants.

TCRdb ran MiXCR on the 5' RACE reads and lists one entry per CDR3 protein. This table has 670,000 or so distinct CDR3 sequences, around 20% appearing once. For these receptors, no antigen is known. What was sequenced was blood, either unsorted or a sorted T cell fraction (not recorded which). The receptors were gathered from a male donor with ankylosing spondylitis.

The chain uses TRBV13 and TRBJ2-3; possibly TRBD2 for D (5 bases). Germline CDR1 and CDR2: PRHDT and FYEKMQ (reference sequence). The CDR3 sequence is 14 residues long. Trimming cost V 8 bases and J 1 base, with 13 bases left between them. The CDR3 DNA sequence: TGTGCCAGCTCGGAGCGGTTCCGCACAGATACGCAGTATTTT. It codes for CASSERFRTDTQYF.

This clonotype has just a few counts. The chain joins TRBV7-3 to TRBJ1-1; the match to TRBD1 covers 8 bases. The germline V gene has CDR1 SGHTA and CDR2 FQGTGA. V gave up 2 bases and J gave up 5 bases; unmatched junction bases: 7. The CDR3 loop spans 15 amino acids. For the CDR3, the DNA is TGTGCCAGCAGCTTATCCACGACAGGGGCTACTGAAGCTTTCTTT. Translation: CASSLSTTGATEAFF.

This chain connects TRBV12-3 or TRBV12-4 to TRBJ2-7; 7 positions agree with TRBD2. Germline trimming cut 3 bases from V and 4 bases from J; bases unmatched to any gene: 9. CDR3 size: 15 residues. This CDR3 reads CASSFERGGEYEQYF. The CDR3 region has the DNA TGTGCCAGCAGTTTTGAGCGGGGAGGAGAGTACGAGCAGTACTTC.